The source of this T cell receptor (beta chain) is a study of beta chain features in type 1 diabetes. Whole-study findings and limits: All four CD4+ subsets of Type 1 diabetes patients contained TCRB CDR3s that were moderately but significantly shorter.

The authors reverse transcribed all of the isolated RNA, so sequencing captured expressed TCRB transcripts. Sequencing was performed with immunoSEQ multiplex PCR; in TCRdb, only in-frame clones are kept and a portion is missing. The sample consists of about 340,000 clones, about 14% of them appearing once. In the case of this clone: Its target is unknown.

Sequencing used naive CD4+ T cells from blood. This sequence originates from a woman under 30 with type 1 diabetes.

Here the CDR3 reads CASSTGTGVVETQYF. CDR3 DNA: TGTGCCAGTTCCACCGGGACAGGGGTCGTAGAGACCCAGTACTTC. The chain couples TRBV19 to TRBJ2-5; 10 bases align to TRBD1. This CDR3 has 15 residues. V was clipped by 8 bases and J by 4 bases; unmatched bases: 10. Germline CDR1 and CDR2: LNHDA and SQIVND (reference sequence).